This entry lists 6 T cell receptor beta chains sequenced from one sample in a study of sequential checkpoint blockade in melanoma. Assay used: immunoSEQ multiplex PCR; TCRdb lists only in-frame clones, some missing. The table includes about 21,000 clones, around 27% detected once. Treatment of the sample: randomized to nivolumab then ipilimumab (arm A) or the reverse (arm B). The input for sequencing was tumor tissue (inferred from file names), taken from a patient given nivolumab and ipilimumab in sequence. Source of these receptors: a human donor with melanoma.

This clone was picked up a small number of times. Here the CDR3 reads CASSEGGSEKLFF. CDR3 DNA sequence: TGTGCCAGCAGTGAAGGGGGGAGTGAAAAACTGTTTTTT. This sequence joins TRBV2 and TRBJ1-4, with a possible D match to TRBD1 (5 bases). V shed 1 base and J shed 7 bases, with 7 bases lying between them. This CDR3 contains 13 residues. Per germline, CDR1 SNHLY and CDR2 FYNNEI.

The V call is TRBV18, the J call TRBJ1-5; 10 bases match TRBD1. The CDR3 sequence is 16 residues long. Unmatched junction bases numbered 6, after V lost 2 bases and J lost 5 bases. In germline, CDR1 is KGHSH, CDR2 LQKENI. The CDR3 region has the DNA TGTGCCAGCTCACCATCTCAGACAGGGGGCTATCAGCCCCAGCATTTT. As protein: CASSPSQTGGYQPQHF.

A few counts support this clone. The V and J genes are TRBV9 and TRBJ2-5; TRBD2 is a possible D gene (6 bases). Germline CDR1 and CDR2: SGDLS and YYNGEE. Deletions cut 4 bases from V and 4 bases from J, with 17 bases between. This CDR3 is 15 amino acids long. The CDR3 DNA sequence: TGTGCCAGCAGCATTCGGGACTCGGGGCGAGAGACCCAGTACTTC. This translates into CASSIRDSGRETQYF.

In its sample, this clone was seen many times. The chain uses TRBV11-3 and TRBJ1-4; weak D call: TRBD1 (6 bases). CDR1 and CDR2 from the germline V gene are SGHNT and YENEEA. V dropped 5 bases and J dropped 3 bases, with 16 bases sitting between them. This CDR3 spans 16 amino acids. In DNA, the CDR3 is TGTGCCAGCAGCCCCGGCGGGGGGCTGTCTAATGAAAAACTGTTTTTT. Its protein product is CASSPGGGLSNEKLFF. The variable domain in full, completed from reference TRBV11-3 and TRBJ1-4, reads EAGVVQSPRYKIIEKKQPVAFWCNPISGHNTLYWYLQNLGQGPELLIRYENEEAVDDSQLPKDRFSAERLKGVDSTLKIQPAELGDSAVYLCASSPGGGLSNEKLFFGSGTQLSVL.

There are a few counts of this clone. This CDR3 reads CASTPEMGFRYF. For the CDR3, the DNA is TGTGCCAGCACCCCTGAGATGGGTTTTAGGTATTTT. The rearrangement links TRBV6-8 to TRBJ2-3; D gene uncertain. The CDR3 has 12 amino acids. With 7 bases removed from V and 14 bases from J, the gap between germline ends came to 19 bases. Germline lookup yields CDR1 MNHGY and CDR2 SAAAGT.

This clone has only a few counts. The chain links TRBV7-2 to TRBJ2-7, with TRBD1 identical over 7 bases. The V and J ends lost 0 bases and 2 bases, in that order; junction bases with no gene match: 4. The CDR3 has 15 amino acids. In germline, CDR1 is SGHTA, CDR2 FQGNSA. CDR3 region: CASSLAGTVTYEQYF. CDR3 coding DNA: TGTGCCAGCAGCTTAGCTGGGACAGTAACCTACGAGCAGTACTTC.